Listed below are T cell receptor beta chains from one sample, sequenced in a study of T-cell reconstitution after alpha-beta-depleted transplantation in children. Each CDR3 protein is one row after TCRdb ran MiXCR on the PCR reads. The data show approximately 80,000 distinct CDR3 sequences, with roughly 15% seen just once and 25% to 30% held by the top ten. Sequenced here: PBMCs, mostly from graft donor cells, sampled 180 days after TCRalphabeta/CD19-depleted stem cell transplant. These TCRs come from a male patient aged 2 to 10 who had a stem cell transplant for acute lymphoblastic leukemia, so the T cells may come from the graft donor. CDR3s include the opening cysteine and the closing phenylalanine or tryptophan. D genes are given only for firm matches.

J | length | V | D | CDR3
TRBJ2-1 | 13 | TRBV5-8 | . | CASSFGRVGEQFF
TRBJ2-7 | 16 | TRBV27 | TRBD2 | CASSEGLRLAGYEQYF
TRBJ2-1 | 17 | TRBV5-1 | TRBD2 | CASSPPVRSGGAGEQFF
TRBJ2-5 | 13 | TRBV7-9 | . | CASSLQGQETQYF
TRBJ1-5 | 13 | TRBV7-8 | TRBD1 | CASSRQGSQPQHF
TRBJ2-5 | 11 | TRBV7-2 | . | CASSTRETQYF
TRBJ1-1 | 15 | TRBV5-1 | . | CASSLDGTLRTEAFF
TRBJ1-1 | 15 | TRBV5-1 | . | CASRGLGGGWTEAFF
TRBJ1-1 | 15 | TRBV4-3 | . | CASSRVGGAYTEAFF
TRBJ2-1 | 13 | TRBV12-3/TRBV12-4 | TRBD2 | CASTRTSRHEQFF
TRBJ2-5 | 14 | TRBV24-1 | . | CATSDPSSLETQYF
TRBJ1-1 | 15 | TRBV6-1 | . | CASSPSRGEGTEAFF
TRBJ1-5 | 15 | TRBV10-3 | . | CAISEGDEVNQPQHF
TRBJ1-4 | 15 | TRBV30 | . | CAWSVPASTNEKLFF
TRBJ2-7 | 12 | TRBV6-6 | . | CASSYFLREQYF
TRBJ1-4 | 13 | TRBV5-1 | . | CASSSQTNEKLFF
TRBJ2-4 | 15 | TRBV10-3 | . | CAIRDSTLAKNIQYF
TRBJ2-3 | 14 | TRBV12-3/TRBV12-4 | TRBD2 | CASSKLAGPDTQYF
TRBJ2-5 | 18 | TRBV11-1 | TRBD2 | CASSLTTSGGPPGGTQYF
TRBJ2-4 | 16 | TRBV7-3 | TRBD2 | CASSPSGTLAKNIQYF
TRBJ2-7 | 15 | TRBV7-2 | TRBD1 | CASSFRDRGPYEQYF
TRBJ1-2 | 11 | TRBV5-6 | . | CASTLGGSYTF
TRBJ1-6 | 12 | TRBV7-3 | . | CASSPWDSPLHF
TRBJ2-7 | 15 | TRBV28 | . | CASSLGRSNSYEQYF
TRBJ1-1 | 11 | TRBV20-1 | . | CSAREGTEAFF
TRBJ2-1 | 14 | TRBV9 | . | CASSPPTRVNEQFF
TRBJ2-6 | 16 | TRBV18 | . | CASSRPGKLGANVLTF
TRBJ2-3 | 13 | TRBV20-1 | . | CSARRGKGDTQYF
TRBJ1-3 | 12 | TRBV6-5 | . | CASGRERNTIYF
TRBJ2-5 | 13 | TRBV7-6 | . | CASSWGLGETQYF
TRBJ1-1 | 17 | TRBV5-5 | TRBD1 | CASSLNFVGAGGTEAFF
TRBJ2-5 | 15 | TRBV12-3/TRBV12-4 | TRBD2 | CASTKRTSGQETQYF
TRBJ1-1 | 12 | TRBV6-5 | TRBD1 | CASSYGRGGAFF
TRBJ2-5 | 16 | TRBV12-3/TRBV12-4 | . | CASSPSPTGPKETQYF
TRBJ2-5 | 15 | TRBV6-5 | TRBD2 | CASSLAGGEQETQYF
TRBJ2-7 | 17 | TRBV7-2 | . | CASSFQASGSIPYEQYF
TRBJ1-2 | 13 | TRBV7-6 | . | CASSPSPLYGYTF
TRBJ1-5 | 16 | TRBV24-1 | TRBD1 | CATSDPGQGFNQPQHF
TRBJ2-3 | 15 | TRBV28 | TRBD1 | CASSFEGARRFTQYF
TRBJ2-7 | 13 | TRBV28 | . | CASSLRPMVEQYF
TRBJ2-3 | 16 | TRBV7-2 | . | CASKLGGGRSTDTQYF
TRBJ2-2 | 17 | TRBV5-6 | TRBD1 | CASSLVDRDPNTGELFF
TRBJ1-2 | 11 | TRBV28 | . | CASSLGRGYTF
TRBJ2-1 | 11 | TRBV12-3/TRBV12-4 | . | CASSYNIEQFF
TRBJ2-1 | 16 | TRBV7-2 | TRBD1 | CASSLTSGQGVNEQFF
TRBJ2-2 | 16 | TRBV4-3 | TRBD1 | CASSQERGRRTGELFF
TRBJ2-2 | 14 | TRBV28 | . | CASAVQGYTGEPFF
TRBJ2-6 | 15 | TRBV5-6 | . | CASSWGSSGANVLTF
TRBJ2-1 | 16 | TRBV24-1 | . | CATSDATGNSYNEQFF
TRBJ2-5 | 16 | TRBV15 | . | CATSRTLRRAQETQYF
TRBJ2-1 | 16 | TRBV15 | . | CATSREGTLKVNEQFF
TRBJ2-1 | 17 | TRBV7-9 | . | CASSFSRRASSYNEQFF